The subject of this entry is one T cell receptor beta chain. Deletions cut 5 bases from V and 0 bases from J, with 11 bases between. The CDR3 spans 15 residues. CDR1 is MDHEN, CDR2 SYDVKM, per germline. Sequenced by immunoSEQ multiplex PCR; TCRdb stores in-frame clones only, minus some. The repertoire holds 100,000 to 140,000 clones, roughly 83% seen once, with around 4.4% in the top ten. The sample belongs to a study of blood T cell repertoires in COVID-19. The receptor comes from a human donor in a cohort sampled during active COVID-19. The sequencing input was peripheral blood. This chain joins TRBV28 and TRBJ1-5; D remains ambiguous. The CDR3 loop is CASSRGENSNQPQHF. In DNA, the CDR3 is TGTGCCAGCAGTAGAGGCGAAAATAGCAATCAGCCCCAGCATTTT.